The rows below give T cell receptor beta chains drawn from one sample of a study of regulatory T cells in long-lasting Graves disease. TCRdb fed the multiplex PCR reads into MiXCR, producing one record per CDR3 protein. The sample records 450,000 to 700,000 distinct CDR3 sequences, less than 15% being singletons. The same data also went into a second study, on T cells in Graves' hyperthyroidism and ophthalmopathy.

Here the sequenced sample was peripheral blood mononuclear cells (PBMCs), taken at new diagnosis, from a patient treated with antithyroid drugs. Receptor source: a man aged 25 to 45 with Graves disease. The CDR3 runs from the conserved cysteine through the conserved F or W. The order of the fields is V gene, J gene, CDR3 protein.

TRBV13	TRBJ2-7	CASSQASWVGNYEQYF
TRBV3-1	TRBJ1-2	CASSPQGTEGYTF
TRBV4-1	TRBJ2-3	CASSHRGRDRATDTQYF
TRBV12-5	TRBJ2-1	CASGSSTSGPIF
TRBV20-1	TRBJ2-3	CSARDPSGSADTQYF
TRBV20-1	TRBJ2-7	CSGEGKSDEQYF
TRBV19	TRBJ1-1	CASREPRQGATEAFF
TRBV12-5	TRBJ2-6	CASGRGFGANVLTF
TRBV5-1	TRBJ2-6	CASSLGPGRAISHSGGANVLTF
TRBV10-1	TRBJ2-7	CASSEFVLRDRKNYEQYF
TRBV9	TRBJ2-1	CASNQGDNEQFF